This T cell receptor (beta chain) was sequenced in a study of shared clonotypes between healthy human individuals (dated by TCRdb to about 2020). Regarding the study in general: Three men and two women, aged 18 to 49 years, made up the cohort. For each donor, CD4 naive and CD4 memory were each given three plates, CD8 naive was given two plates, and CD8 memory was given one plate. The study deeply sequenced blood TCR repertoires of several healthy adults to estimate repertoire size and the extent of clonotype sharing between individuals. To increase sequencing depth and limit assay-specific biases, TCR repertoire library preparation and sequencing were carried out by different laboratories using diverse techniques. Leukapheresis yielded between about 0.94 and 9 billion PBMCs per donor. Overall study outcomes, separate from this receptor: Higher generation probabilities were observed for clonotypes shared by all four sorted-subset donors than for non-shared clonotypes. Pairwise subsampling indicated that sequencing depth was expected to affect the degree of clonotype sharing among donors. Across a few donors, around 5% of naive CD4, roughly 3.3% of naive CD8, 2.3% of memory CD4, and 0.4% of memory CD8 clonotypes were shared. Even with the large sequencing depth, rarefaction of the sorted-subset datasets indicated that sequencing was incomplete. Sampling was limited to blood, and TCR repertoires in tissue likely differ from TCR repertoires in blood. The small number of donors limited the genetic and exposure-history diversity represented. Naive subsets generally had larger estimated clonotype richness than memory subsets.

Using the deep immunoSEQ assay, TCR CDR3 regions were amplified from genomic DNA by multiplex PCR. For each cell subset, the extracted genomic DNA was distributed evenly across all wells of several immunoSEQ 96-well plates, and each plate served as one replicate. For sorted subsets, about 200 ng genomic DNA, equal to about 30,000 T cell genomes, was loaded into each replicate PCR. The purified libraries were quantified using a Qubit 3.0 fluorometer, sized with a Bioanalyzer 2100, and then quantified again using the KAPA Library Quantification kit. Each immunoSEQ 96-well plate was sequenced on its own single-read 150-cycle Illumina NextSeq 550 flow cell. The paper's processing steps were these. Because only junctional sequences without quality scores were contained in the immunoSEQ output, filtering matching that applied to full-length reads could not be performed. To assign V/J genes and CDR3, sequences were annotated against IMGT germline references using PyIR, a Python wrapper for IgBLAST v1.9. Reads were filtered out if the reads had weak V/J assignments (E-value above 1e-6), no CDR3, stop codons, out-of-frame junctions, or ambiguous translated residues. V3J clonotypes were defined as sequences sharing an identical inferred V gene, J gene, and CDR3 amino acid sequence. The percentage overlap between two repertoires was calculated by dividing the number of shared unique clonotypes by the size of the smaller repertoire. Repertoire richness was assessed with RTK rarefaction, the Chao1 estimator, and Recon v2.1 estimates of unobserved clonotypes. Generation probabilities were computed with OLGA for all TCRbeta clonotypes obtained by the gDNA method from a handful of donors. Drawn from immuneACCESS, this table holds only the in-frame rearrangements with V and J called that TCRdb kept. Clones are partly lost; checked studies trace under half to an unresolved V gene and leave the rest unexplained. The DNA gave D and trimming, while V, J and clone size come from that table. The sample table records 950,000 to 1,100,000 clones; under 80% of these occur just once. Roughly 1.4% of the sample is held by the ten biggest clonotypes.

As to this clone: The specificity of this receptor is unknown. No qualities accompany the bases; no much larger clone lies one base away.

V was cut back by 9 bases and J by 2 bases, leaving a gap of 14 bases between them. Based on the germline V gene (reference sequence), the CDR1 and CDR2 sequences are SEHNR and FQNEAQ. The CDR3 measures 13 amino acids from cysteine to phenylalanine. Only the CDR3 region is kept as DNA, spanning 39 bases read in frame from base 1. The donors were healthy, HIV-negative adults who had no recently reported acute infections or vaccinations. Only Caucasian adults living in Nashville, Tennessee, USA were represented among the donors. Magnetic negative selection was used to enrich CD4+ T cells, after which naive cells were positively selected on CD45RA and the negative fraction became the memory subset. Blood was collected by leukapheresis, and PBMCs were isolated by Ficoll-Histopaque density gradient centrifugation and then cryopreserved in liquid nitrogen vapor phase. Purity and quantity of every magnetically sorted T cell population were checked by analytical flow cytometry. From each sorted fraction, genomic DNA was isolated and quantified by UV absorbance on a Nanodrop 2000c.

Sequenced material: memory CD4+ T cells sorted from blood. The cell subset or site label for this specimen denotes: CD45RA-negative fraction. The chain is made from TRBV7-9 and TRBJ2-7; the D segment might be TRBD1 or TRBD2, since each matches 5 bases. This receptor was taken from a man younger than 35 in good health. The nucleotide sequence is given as TGTGCCAGTGCGAGGGAAGGGGCCTACGAGCAGTACTTC. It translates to CASAREGAYEQYF.